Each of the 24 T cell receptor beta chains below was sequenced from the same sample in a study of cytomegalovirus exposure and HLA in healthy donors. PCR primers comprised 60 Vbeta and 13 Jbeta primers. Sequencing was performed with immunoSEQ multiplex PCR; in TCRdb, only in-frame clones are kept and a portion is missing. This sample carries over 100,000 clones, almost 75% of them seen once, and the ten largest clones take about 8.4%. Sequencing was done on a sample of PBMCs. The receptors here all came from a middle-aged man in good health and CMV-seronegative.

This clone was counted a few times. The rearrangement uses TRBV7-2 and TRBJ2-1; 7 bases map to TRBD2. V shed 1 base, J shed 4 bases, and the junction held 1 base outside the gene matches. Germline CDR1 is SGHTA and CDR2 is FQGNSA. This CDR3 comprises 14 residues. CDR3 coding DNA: TGTGCCAGCAGCTTAGGGACTAGATACAATGAGCAGTTCTTC. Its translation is CASSLGTRYNEQFF.

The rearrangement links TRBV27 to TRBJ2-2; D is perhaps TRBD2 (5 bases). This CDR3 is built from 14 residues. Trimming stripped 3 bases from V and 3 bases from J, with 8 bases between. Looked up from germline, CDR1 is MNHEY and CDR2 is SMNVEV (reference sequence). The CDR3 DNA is TGTGCCAGCAGTTTTATGAGGGACACCGGGGAGCTGTTTTTT. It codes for CASSFMRDTGELFF.

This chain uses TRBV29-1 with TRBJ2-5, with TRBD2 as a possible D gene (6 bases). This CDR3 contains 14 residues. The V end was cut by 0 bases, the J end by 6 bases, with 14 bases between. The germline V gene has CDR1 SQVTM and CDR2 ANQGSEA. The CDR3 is CSVEDGGFTKTQYF. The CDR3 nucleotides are TGCAGCGTTGAAGATGGGGGGTTTACAAAGACCCAGTACTTC. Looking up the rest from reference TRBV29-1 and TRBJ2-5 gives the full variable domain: SAVISQKPSRDICQRGTSLTIQCQVDSQVTMMFWYRQQPGQSLTLIATANQGSEATYESGFVIDKFPISRPNLTFSTLTVSNMSPEDSSIYLCSVEDGGFTKTQYFGPGTRLLVL.

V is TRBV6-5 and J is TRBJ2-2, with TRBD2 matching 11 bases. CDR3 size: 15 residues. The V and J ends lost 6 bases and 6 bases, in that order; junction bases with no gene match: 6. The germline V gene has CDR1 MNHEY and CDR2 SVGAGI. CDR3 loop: CASRIAGGYAGELFF. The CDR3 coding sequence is TGTGCCAGCAGGATAGCGGGGGGGTATGCCGGGGAGCTGTTTTTT.

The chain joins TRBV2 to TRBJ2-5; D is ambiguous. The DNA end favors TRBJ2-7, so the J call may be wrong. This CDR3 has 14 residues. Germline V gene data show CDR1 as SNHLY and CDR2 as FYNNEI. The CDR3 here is CASSEAWAGDEQYF. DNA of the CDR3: TGTGCCAGCAGTGAAGCTTGGGCTGGCGACGAGCAGTACTTC.

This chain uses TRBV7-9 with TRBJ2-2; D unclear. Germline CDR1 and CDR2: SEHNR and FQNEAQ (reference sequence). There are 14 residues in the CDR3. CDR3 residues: CAAEPVRSDGELFF. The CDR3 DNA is TGTGCTGCAGAGCCGGTCCGCAGCGACGGGGAGCTGTTTTTT.

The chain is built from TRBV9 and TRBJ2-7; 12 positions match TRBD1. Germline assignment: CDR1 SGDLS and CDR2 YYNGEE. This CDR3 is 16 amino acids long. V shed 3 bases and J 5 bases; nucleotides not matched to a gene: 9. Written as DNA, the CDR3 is TGTGCCAGCAGCGCCGGAGGGGGACAGGGGGCTCACGAGCAGTACTTC. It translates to CASSAGGGQGAHEQYF.

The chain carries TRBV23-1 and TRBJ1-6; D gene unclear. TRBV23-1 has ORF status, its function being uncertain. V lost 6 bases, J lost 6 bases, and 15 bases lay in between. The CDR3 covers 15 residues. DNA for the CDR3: TGCGCCAGCAGAGGATCAGGTTCCGGTAATTCACCCCTCCACTTT. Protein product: CASRGSGSGNSPLHF.

The CDR3 reads CASSAPRVAGELFF. CDR3 nucleotide sequence: TGTGCCAGCAGCGCACCCCGGGTGGCCGGGGAGCTGTTTTTT. The J gene is TRBJ2-2, the V gene TRBV9; D not certain. Germline CDR1 SGDLS, CDR2 YYNGEE. The CDR3 totals 14 residues. Trimming shortened V by 3 bases and J by 6 bases, and 12 bases separated the two germline ends.

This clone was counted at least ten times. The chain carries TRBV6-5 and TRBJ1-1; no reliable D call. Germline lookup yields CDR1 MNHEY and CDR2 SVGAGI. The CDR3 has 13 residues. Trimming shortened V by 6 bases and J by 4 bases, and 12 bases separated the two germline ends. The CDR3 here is CASRRMEGTEAFF. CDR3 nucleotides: TGTGCCAGCAGGCGAATGGAGGGCACTGAAGCTTTCTTT.

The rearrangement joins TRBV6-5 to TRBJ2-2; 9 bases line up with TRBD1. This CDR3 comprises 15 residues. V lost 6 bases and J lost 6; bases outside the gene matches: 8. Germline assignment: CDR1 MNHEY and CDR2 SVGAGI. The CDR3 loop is CASSRGQGSPGELFF. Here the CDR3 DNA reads TGTGCCAGCAGCAGGGGACAGGGATCCCCCGGGGAGCTGTTTTTT.

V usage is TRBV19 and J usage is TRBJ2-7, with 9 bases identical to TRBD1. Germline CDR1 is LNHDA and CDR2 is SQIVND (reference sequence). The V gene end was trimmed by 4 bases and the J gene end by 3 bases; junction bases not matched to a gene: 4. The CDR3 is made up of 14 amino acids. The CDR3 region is CASSRGQGHYEQYF. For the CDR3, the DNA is TGTGCCAGTAGTAGGGGACAGGGCCACTACGAGCAGTACTTC.

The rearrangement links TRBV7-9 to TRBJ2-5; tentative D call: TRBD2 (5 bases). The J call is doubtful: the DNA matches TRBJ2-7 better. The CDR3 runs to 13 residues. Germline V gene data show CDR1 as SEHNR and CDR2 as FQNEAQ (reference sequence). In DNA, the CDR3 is TGTGCCAGCAGCGAGGGTAGCTCCTACGAGCAGTACTTC. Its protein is CASSEGSSYEQYF.

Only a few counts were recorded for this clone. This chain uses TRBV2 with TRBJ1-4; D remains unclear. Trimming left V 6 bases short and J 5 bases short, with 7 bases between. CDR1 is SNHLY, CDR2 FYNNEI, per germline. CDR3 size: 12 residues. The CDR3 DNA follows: TGTGCCAGCAGGGGAGAAAATGAAAAACTGTTTTTT. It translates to CASRGENEKLFF.

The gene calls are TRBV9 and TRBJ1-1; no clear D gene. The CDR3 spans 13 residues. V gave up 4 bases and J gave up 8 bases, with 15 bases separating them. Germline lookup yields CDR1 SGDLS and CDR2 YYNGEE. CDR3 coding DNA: TGTGCCAGCAGCCCCCTCGTGCGGTTCGAAGCTTTCTTT. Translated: CASSPLVRFEAFF.

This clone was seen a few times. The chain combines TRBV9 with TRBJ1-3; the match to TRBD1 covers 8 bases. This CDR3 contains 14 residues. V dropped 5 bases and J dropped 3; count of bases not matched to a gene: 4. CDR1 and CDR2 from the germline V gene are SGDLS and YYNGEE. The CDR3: CASSGQGDGNTIYF. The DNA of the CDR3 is TGTGCCAGCAGTGGACAGGGAGATGGAAACACCATATATTTT.

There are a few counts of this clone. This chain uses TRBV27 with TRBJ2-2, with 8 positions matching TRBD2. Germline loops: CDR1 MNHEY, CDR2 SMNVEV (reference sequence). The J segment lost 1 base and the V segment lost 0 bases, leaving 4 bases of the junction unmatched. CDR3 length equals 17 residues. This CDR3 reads CASSLSWLAGNTGELFF. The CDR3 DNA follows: TGTGCCAGCAGTTTATCGTGGCTAGCGGGGAACACCGGGGAGCTGTTTTTT.

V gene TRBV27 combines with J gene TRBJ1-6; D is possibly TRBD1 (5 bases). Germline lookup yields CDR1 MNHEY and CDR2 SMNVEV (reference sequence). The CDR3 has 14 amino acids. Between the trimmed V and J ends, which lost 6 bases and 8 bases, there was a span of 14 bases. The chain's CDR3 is CASSRRGLDSPLHF. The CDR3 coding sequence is TGTGCCAGCAGCAGGAGGGGTCTGGATTCACCCCTCCACTTT.

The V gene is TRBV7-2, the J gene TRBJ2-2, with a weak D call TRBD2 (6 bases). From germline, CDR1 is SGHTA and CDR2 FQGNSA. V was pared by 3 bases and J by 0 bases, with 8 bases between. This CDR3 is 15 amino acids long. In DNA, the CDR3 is TGTGCCAGCAGCTTCCGCGGGGCGAACACCGGGGAGCTGTTTTTT. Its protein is CASSFRGANTGELFF.

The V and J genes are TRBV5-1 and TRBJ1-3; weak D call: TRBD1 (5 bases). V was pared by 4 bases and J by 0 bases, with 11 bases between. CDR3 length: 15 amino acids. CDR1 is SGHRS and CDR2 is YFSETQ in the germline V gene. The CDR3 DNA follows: TGCGCCAGCAGCCCTGCGGGGGTCTCTGGAAACACCATATATTTT. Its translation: CASSPAGVSGNTIYF.

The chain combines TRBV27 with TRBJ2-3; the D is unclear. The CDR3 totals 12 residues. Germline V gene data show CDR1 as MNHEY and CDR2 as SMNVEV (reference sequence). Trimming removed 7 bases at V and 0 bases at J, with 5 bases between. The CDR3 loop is CASTSSTDTQYF. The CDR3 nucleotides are TGTGCCAGCACCAGTAGCACAGATACGCAGTATTTT.

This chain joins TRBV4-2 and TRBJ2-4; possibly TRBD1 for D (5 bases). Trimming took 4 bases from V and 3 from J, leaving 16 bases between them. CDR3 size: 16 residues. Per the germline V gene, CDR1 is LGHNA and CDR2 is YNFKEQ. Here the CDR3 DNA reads TGTGCCAGCAGCCCACAGGACCTCCGTGGCAAAAACATTCAGTACTTC. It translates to CASSPQDLRGKNIQYF.

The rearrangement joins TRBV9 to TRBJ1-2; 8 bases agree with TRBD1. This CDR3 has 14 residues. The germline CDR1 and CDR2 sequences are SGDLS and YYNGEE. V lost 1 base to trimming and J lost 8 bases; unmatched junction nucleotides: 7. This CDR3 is CASSVTGTGGGYTF. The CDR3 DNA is TGTGCCAGCAGCGTAACCGGGACAGGTGGAGGCTACACCTTC.

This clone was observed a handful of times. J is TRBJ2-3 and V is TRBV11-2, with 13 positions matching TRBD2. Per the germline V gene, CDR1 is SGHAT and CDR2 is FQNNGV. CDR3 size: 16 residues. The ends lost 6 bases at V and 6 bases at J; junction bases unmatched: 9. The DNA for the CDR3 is TGTGCCAGCAGACGACTTCCGGGACTAGCGGGGGATACGCAGTATTTT. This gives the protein CASRRLPGLAGDTQYF.